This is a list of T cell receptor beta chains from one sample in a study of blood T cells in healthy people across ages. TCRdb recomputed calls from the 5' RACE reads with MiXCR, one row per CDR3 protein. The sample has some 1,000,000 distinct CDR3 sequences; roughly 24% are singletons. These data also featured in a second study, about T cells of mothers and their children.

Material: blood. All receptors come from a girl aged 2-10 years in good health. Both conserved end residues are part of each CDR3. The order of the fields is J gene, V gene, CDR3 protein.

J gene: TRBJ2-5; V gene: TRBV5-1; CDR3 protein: CASSLGLGAKTQYF
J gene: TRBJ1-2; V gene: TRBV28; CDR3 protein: CASSSPGQLFYGYTF
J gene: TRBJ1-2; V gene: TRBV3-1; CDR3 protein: CASSRGTGEYTF
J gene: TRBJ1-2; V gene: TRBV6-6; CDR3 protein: CASSWDGPAGGYTF
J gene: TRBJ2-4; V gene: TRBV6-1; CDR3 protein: CASNRDRVDIQYF
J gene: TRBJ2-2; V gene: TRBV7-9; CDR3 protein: CASSPRGPTVVGELFF
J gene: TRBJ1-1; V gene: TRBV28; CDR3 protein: CASSTPENTEAFF
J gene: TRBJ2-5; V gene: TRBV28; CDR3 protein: CASGNSGRPGETQYF
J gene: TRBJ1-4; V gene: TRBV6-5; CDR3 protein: CASSRPGNEKLFF
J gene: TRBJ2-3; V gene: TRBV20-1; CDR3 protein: CSARDSGGGVDTQYF
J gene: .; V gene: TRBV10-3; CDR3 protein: CAISDLGHSFDEQFF
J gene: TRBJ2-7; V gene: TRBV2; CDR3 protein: CASRGERYAYEQYF
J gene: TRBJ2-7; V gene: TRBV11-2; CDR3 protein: CASRLNEGYEQYF
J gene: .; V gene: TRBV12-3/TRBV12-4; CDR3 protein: CASSRIAGGPRKQFF
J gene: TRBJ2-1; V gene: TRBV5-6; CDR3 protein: CASSSGGPIGLSYNEQFF
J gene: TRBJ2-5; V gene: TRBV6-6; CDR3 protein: CASRDPGQQETQYF
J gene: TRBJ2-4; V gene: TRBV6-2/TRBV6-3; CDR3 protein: CASSYGDKRNIQYF
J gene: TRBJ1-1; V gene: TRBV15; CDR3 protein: CATSSDGRGTEAFF
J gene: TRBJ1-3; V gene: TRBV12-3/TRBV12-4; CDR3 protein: CASSPAKRNTIYF
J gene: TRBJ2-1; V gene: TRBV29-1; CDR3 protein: CSVRGGHVNNEQFF
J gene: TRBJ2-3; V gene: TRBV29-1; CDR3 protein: CSPTLAVGQYF
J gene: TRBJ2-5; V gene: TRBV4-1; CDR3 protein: CASSQANEETQYF
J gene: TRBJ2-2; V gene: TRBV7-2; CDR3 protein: CASSLYGQGAGGELFF
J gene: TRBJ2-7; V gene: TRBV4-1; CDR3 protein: CASSLLPQGRPYEQYF
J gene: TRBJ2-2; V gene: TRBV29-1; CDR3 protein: CSVEIRDTGELFF
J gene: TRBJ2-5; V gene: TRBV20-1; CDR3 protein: CSARPEVQETQYF
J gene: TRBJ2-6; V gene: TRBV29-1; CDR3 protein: CSVGEGPGANVLTF
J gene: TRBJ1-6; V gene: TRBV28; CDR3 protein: CASSLLSGPLHF
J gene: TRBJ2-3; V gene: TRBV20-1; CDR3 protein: CSAKGQGYTDTQYF
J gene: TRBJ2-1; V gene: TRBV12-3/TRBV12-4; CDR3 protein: CASTTGLSSYNEQFF
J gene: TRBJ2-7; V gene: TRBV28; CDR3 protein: CASSTLSGSGGEQYF
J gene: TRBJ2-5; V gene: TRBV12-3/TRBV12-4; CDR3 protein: CASSPLTSGVQETQYF
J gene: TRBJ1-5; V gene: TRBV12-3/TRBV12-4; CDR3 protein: CASTGRGRGNQPQHF
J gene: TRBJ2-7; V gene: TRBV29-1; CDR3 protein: CSVISGRLSDSYEQYF
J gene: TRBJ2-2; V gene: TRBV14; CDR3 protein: CASTGRASGELFF
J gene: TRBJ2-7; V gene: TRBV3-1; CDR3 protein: CASSQDSGSYEQYF
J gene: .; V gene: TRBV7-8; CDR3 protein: CASSLGLAGVFGEQFF
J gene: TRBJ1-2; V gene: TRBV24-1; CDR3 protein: CATSDPDRNYGYTF
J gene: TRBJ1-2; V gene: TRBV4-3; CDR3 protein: CASSQELDSSYGYTF
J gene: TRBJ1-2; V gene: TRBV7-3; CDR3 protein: CASSSKTGDYTF
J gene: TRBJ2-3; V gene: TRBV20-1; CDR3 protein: CSAIVPARTSTDTQYF
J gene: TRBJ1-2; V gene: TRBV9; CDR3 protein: CASSDREQAAYGYTF
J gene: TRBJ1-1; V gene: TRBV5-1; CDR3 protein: CASSLLVGGGHLEAFF
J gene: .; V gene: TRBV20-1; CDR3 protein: CSAWTSGEIQETQYF
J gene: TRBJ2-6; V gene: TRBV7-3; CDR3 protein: CASREAGANVLTF
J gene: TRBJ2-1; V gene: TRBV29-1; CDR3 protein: CSVDPGLGRFF
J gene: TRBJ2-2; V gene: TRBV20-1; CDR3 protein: CSAVAGGSKTGELFF
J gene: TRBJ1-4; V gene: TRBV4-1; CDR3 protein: CASSQEEGSEKLFF
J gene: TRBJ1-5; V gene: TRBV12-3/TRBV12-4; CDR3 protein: CASSPLEGLGDQPQHF
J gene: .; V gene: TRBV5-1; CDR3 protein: CASSLTSAAYEQYF
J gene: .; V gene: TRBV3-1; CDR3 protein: CASGDYPFNEQFF
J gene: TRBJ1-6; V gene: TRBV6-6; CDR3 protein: CASSYTDAGENSPLHF
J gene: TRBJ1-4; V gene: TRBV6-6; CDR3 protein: CASSPTGFNEKLFF
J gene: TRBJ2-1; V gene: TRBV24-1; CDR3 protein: CATSDLALQGVGNEQFF
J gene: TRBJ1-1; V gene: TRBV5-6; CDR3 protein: CASSFGTVEAFF